What follows is one TCR beta chain and its context. Its antigen is still unknown. This entry belongs to a study of T cells in Graves' hyperthyroidism and ophthalmopathy. Overall study findings and caveats: Blood also carried most thyroid clonotypes expanded above 0.001.

Researchers took RNA transcripts and amplified the TCR beta CDR3 regions from them. When the TCR CDR3 underwent first-round RT-PCR, the HTBI primer set was used. TCRdb re-called the multiplex PCR reads through MiXCR, storing one row per CDR3 protein. The sample records almost 50,000 distinct CDR3 sequences, roughly 50% being singletons. Recently diagnosed hyperthyroidism of less than 2 months' duration affected patients aged 18 to 65. Patients showing uncontrolled infection, other autoimmune disease, pregnancy or lactation were ineligible. Orbital computed tomography and thyroid ultrasound, together with serum TRAb and thyroxine and clinical symptoms, were used for diagnoses. The TCR comes from a man younger than 30 with Graves' hyperthyroidism. Specimen: peripheral blood or thyroid tissue (not recorded which).

Here the CDR3 reads CASSGTSGGAETQYF. DNA of the CDR3: TGTGCCAGCAGCGGAACTAGCGGGGGGGCCGAGACCCAGTACTTC. The V gene is TRBV9, the J gene TRBJ2-5; 13 nucleotides align to TRBD2. This CDR3 spans 15 amino acids. CDR1 SGDLS and CDR2 YYNGEE come from the germline V gene. J was trimmed by 5 bases and V by 3 bases; bases with no gene match: 4.